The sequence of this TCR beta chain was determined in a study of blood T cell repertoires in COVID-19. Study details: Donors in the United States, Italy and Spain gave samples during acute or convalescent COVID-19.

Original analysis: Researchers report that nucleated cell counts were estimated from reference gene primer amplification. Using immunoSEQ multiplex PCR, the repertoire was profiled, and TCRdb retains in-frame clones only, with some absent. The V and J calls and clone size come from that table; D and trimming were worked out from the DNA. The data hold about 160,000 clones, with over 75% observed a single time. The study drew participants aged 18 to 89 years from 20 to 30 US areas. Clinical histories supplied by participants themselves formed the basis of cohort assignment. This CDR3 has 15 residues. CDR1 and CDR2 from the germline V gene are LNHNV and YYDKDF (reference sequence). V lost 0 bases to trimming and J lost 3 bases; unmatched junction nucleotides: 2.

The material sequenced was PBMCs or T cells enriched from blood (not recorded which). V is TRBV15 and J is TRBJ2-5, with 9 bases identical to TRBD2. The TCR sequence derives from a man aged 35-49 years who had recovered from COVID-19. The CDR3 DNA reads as TGTGCCACCAGCAGAGATGGCGGGGGGGAAGAGACCCAGTACTTC. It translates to CATSRDGGGEETQYF. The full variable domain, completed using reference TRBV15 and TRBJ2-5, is DAMVIQNPRYQVTQFGKPVTLSCSQTLNHNVMYWYQQKSSQAPKLLFHYYDKDFNNEADTPDNFQSRRPNTSFCFLDIRSPGLGDTAMYLCATSRDGGGEETQYFGPGTRLLVL.